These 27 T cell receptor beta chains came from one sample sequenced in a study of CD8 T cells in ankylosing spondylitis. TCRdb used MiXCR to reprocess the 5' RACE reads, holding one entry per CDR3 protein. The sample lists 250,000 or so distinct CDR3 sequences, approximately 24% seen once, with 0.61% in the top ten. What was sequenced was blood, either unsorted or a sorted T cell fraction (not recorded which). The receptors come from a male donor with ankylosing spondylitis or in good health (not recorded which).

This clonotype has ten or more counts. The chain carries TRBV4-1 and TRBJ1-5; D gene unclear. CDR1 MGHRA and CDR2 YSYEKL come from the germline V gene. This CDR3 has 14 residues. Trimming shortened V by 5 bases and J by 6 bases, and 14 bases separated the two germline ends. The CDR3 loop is CASSDRLAAQPQHF. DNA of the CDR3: TGCGCCAGCAGCGACCGATTAGCCGCTCAGCCCCAGCATTTT.

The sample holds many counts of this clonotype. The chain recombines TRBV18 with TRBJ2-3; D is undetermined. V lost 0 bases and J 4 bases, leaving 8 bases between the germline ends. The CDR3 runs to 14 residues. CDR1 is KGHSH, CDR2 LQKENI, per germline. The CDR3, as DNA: TGTGCCAGCTCACCACCCCAGTCCGCAGATACGCAGTATTTT. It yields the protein CASSPPQSADTQYF.

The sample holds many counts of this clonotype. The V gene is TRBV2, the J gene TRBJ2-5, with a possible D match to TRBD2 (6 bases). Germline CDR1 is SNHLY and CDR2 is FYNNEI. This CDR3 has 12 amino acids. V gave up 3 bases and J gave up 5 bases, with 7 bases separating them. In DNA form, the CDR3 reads TGTGCCAGCAGTGATGGGGGGGAGACCCAGTACTTC. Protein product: CASSDGGETQYF.

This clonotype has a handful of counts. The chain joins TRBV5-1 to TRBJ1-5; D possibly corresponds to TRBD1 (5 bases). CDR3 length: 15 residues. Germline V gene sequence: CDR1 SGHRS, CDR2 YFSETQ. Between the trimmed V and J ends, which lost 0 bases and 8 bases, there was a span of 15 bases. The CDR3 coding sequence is TGCGCCAGCAGCTTGGTTGGGGGTACTCGGGAGCCCCAGCATTTT. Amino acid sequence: CASSLVGGTREPQHF.

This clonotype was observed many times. This CDR3 is CATSGSLGTGNTGELFF. The CDR3 DNA reads as TGTGCCACCAGTGGTTCCTTGGGGACAGGGAACACCGGGGAGCTGTTTTTT. The chain is built from TRBV24-1 and TRBJ2-2, with TRBD1 matching 8 bases. This CDR3 has 17 amino acids. V gave up 5 bases and J gave up 1 base; unmatched junction bases: 8. CDR1 is KGHDR, CDR2 SFDVKD, per germline.

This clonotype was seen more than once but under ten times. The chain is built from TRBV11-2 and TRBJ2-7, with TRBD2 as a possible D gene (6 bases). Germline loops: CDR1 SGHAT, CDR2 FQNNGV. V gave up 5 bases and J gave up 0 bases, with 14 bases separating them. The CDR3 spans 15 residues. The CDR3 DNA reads TGTGCCAGCAGCGTCATAGCGGTACGCTCCTACGAGCAGTACTTC. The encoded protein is CASSVIAVRSYEQYF. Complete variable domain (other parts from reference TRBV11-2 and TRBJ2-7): EAGVAQSPRYKIIEKRQSVAFWCNPISGHATLYWYQQILGQGPKLLIQFQNNGVVDDSQLPKDRFSAERLKGVDSTLKIQPAKLEDSAVYLCASSVIAVRSYEQYFGPGTRLTVT.

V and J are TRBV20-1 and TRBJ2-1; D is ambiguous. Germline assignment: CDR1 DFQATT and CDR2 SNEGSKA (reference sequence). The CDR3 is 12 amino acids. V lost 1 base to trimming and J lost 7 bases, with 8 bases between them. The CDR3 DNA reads TGCAGTGCTAGAGCTCAGGCGAATGAGCAGTTCTTC. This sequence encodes CSARAQANEQFF.

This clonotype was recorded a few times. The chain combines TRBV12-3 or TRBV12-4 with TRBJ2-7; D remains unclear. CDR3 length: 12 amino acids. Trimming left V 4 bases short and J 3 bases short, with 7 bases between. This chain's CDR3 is CASSSTYYEQYF. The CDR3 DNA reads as TGTGCCAGCAGTTCGACCTACTACGAGCAGTACTTC.

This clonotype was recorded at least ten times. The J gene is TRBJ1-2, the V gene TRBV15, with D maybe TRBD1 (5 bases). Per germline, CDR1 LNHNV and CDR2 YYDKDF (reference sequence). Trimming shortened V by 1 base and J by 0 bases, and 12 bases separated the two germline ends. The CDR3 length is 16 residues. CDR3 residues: CATSRGTGPTNYGYTF. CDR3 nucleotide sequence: TGTGCCACCAGCAGAGGTACAGGCCCAACTAACTATGGCTACACCTTC.

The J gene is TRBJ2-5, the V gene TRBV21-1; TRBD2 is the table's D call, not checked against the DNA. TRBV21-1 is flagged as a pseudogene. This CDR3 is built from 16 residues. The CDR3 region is CASSKGVSGGKETQYF. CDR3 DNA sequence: TGTGCCAGCAGCAAAGGCGTTAGCGGGGGGAAAGAGACCCAGTACTTC.

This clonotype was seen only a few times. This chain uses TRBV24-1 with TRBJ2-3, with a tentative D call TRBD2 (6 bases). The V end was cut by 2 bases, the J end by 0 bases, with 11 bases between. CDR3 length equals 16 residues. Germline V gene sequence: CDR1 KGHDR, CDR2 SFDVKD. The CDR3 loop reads CATSDSTRPSTDTQYF. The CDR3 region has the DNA TGTGCCACCAGTGATTCGACTAGGCCTAGCACAGATACGCAGTATTTT.

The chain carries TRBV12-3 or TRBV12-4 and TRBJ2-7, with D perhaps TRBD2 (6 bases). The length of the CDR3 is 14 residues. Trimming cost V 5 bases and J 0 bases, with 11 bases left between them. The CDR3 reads CASSAGLGSYEQYF. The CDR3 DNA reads TGTGCCAGCAGTGCGGGACTGGGCTCCTACGAGCAGTACTTC.

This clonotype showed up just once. The CDR3 is CARGPGPLCGELFF. The DNA for the CDR3 is TGTGCCAGGGGCCCTGGACCGCTCTGCGGGGAGCTGTTTTTT. This chain joins TRBV5-3 and TRBJ2-2; D unresolved. TRBV5-3 is classed as an ORF, of uncertain function. V shed 8 bases and J shed 7 bases, with 18 bases lying between them. The CDR3 is 14 residues long.

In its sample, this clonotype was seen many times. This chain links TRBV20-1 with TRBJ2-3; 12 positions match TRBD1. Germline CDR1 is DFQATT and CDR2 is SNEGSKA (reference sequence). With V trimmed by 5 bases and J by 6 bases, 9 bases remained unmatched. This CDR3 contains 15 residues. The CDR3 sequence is CSASGGQGAPDTQYF. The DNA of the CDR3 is TGCAGTGCTTCCGGGGGACAGGGGGCCCCCGATACGCAGTATTTT.

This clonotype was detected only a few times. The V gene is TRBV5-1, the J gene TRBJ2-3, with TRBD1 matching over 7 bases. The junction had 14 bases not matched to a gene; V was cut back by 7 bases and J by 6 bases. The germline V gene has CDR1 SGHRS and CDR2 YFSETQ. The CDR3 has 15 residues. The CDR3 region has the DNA TGCGCCAGCGTGAAGACACGACAGGGAGTGGATACGCAGTATTTT. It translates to CASVKTRQGVDTQYF.

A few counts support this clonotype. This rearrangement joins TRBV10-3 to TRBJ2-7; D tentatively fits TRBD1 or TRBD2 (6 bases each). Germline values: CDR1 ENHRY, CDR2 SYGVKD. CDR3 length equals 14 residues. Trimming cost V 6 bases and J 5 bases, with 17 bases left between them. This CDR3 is CAIRWRGAGDEQYF. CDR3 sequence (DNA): TGTGCCATCAGATGGAGGGGGGCAGGCGACGAGCAGTACTTC.

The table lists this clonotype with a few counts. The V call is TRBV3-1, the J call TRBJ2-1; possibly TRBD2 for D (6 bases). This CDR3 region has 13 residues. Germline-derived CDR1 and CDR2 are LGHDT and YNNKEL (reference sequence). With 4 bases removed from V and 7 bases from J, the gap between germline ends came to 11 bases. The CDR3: CASSLSRGNEQFF. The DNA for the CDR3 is TGTGCCAGCAGCCTAAGCCGGGGGAATGAGCAGTTCTTC.

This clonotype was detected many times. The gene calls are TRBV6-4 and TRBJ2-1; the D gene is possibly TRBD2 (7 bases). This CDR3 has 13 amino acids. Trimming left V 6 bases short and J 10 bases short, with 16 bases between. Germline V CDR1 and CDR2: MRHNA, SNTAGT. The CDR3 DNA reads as TGTGCCAGCAGGGACCCGGGGGGCCTAGAGCAGTTCTTC. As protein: CASRDPGGLEQFF.

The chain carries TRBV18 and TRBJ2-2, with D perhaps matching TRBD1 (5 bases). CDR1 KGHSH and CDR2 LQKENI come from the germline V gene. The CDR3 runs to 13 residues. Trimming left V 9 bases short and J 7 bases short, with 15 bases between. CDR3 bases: TGTGCCAGTCCGAAGGGGATCGGCGGGGAGCTGTTTTTT. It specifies CASPKGIGGELFF. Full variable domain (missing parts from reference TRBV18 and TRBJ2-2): NAGVMQNPRHLVRRRGQEARLRCSPMKGHSHVYWYRQLPEEGLKFMVYLQKENIIDESGMPKERFSAEFPKEGPSILRIQQVVRGDSAAYFCASPKGIGGELFFGEGSRLTVL.

The CDR3 DNA reads as TGCAGTGCTAGAGACCCGGGGGGACATGGGGAGACCCAGTACTTC. Translation: CSARDPGGHGETQYF. The chain carries TRBV20-1 and TRBJ2-5; weak D call: TRBD2 (7 bases). Trimming removed 0 bases from V and 5 bases from J, with 16 bases in between. Germline V gene lookup returns CDR1 DFQATT and CDR2 SNEGSKA (reference sequence). CDR3 length: 15 amino acids.

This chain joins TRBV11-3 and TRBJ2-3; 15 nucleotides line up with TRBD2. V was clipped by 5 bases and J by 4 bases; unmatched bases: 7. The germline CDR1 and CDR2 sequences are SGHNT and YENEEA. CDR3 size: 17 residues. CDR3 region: CASSNGLAGGRADTQYF. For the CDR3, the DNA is TGTGCCAGCAGCAACGGACTAGCGGGGGGGCGTGCAGATACGCAGTATTTT.

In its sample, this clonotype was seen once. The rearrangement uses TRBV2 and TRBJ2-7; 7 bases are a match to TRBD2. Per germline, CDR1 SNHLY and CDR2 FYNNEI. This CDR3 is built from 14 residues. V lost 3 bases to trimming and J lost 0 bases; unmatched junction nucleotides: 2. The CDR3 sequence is CASSERGSSYEQYF. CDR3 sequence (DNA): TGTGCCAGCAGTGAGCGGGGGAGCTCCTACGAGCAGTACTTC.

This chain's CDR3 is CSAKGSGVDTQYF. CDR3 DNA: TGCAGTGCTAAGGGTAGCGGGGTAGATACGCAGTATTTT. V is TRBV20-1 and J is TRBJ2-3; 8 bases align to TRBD2. J gave up 5 bases and V 4 bases, and 5 bases lay outside the gene matches. CDR1 and CDR2 (germline): DFQATT, SNEGSKA (reference sequence). This CDR3 is built from 13 residues.

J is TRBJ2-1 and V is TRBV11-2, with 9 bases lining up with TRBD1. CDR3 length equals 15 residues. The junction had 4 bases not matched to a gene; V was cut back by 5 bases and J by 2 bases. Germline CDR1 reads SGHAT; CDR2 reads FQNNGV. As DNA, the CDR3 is TGTGCCAGCAGCCCGGACAGGGGAGCCTACAATGAGCAGTTCTTC. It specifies CASSPDRGAYNEQFF.

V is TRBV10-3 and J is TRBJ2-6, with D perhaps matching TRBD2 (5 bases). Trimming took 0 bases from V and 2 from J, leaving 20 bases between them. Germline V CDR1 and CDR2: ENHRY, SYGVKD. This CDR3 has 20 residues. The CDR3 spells CAISESRVRTEGPGANVLTF. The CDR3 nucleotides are TGTGCCATCAGTGAGTCGAGGGTGCGAACAGAGGGTCCTGGGGCCAACGTCCTGACTTTC.

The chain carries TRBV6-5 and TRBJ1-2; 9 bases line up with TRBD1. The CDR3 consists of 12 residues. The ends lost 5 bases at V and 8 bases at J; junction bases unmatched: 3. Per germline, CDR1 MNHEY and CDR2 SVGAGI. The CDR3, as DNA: TGTGCCAGCAGTGGGACAGGGAGGGGCTACACCTTC. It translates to CASSGTGRGYTF.

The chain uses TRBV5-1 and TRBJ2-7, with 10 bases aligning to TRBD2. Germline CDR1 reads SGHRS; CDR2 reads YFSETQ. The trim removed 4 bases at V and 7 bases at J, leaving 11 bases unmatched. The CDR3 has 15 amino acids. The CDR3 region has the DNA TGCGCCAGCAGCACCATAGCGGGGGGCCCCGGGGAGCAGTACTTC. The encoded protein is CASSTIAGGPGEQYF. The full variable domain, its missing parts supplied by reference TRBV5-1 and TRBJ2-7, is KAGVTQTPRYLIKTRGQQVTLSCSPISGHRSVSWYQQTPGQGLQFLFEYFSETQRNKGNFPGRFSGRQFSNSRSEMNVSTLELGDSALYLCASSTIAGGPGEQYFGPGTRLTVT.